This note documents a single T cell receptor (beta chain) sequence. The sample comes from a study of blood T cell repertoires in COVID-19. Whole-study context: In each case, the material was cDNA or gDNA derived from T cells, B-cell-depleted T cells, or PBMCs.

With 11 bases clipped from V and 5 bases from J, the junction kept 13 bases outside the gene matches. Germline V gene data show CDR1 as LNHDA and CDR2 as SQIVND (reference sequence). The CDR3 is 15 amino acids. The assay was immunoSEQ multiplex PCR, and TCRdb's table has in-frame clones only and misses some. The sample carries about 36,000 clones, approximately 86% recorded once. The V and J genes are TRBV19 and TRBJ1-5; 9 nucleotides agree with TRBD1. This receptor was identified in a man aged 55 to 69 with acute or convalescent COVID-19. Sequencing was performed on peripheral blood. The CDR3 nucleotides are TGTGCCGGGGGATTGGACGGGACAGGGTATCAGCCCCAGCATTTT. Protein product: CAGGLDGTGYQPQHF.